Listed below are T cell receptor beta chains from one sample, sequenced in a study of identical twins. TCRdb reanalysed the 5' RACE reads using MiXCR and keeps one entry per CDR3 protein. The data show roughly 720,000 distinct CDR3 sequences, roughly 18% seen once. Separately, the same data were catalogued under a study of T cells expressing NK-cell markers.

Source material: PBMCs. These receptors were taken from a woman in her late teens or twenties in good health. CDR3s include the opening cysteine and the closing phenylalanine or tryptophan. Fields, in order: J gene, V gene, CDR3 protein.

J: TRBJ2-3
V: TRBV6-1
CDR3: CASKARGLTTDTQYF

J: TRBJ2-5
V: TRBV5-1
CDR3: CACTDFGLAEETQYF

J: TRBJ2-1
V: TRBV10-3
CDR3: CAISERSGGAQLNEQFF

J: TRBJ2-3
V: TRBV7-9
CDR3: CASSSPQGGTDTQYF

J: TRBJ2-7
V: TRBV18
CDR3: CASSPNHPGLTYEQYF

J: TRBJ2-2
V: TRBV9
CDR3: CASSPLAGGRAGELFF

J: TRBJ1-6
V: TRBV7-2
CDR3: CASSGRDRDPSPLHF

J: TRBJ1-6
V: TRBV20-1
CDR3: CSATGTGTPLF

J: TRBJ1-1
V: TRBV2
CDR3: CASRDRGFLNTEAFF

J: TRBJ2-5
V: TRBV27
CDR3: CVSSSGTSGETQYF

J: TRBJ2-1
V: TRBV12-3/TRBV12-4
CDR3: CASSKTREQFF

J: TRBJ1-3
V: TRBV7-6
CDR3: CASSLRSDTIYF

J: TRBJ1-1
V: TRBV20-1
CDR3: CSAGWTALGRTEAFF

J: TRBJ2-3
V: TRBV3-1
CDR3: CASSRKGQDTQYF

J: TRBJ1-5
V: TRBV10-1
CDR3: CASSGIRVRNQPQHF

J: TRBJ2-5
V: TRBV7-9
CDR3: CASSLAPQTQYF

J: TRBJ2-1
V: TRBV20-1
CDR3: CSARDKKVTPFF

J: TRBJ1-1
V: TRBV7-9
CDR3: CASSPTVLNTEAFF

J: TRBJ2-7
V: TRBV7-9
CDR3: CASRTGQGVSYEQYF

J: TRBJ2-1
V: TRBV9
CDR3: CASSVGVLGQDEQFF

J: TRBJ2-7
V: TRBV10-2
CDR3: CASGLGSNEQYF

J: TRBJ2-1
V: TRBV9
CDR3: CASSVARTDGYNEQFF

J: TRBJ1-2
V: TRBV12-3/TRBV12-4
CDR3: CASSPGQGVVSSGYTF

J: TRBJ2-3
V: TRBV5-1
CDR3: CASSLTTADTQYF

J: TRBJ2-1
V: TRBV12-5
CDR3: CASGLEGSLIEQFF

J: TRBJ2-3
V: TRBV6-4
CDR3: CASSPDGGIVRYF

J: TRBJ1-1
V: TRBV6-1
CDR3: CASNKELNTEAFF

J: TRBJ2-2
V: TRBV5-1
CDR3: CASSIQEAGELFF

J: TRBJ2-5
V: TRBV5-4
CDR3: CASSLVGALRETQYF

J: TRBJ2-7
V: TRBV5-1
CDR3: CASKVPGSYEQYF

J: TRBJ2-7
V: TRBV20-1
CDR3: CSAFTSGRGNEQYF

J: TRBJ1-2
V: TRBV12-3/TRBV12-4
CDR3: CASSRDIGASYGYTF

J: TRBJ1-1
V: TRBV20-1
CDR3: CSARGGGSTEAFF

J: TRBJ2-7
V: TRBV7-9
CDR3: CASSVEGASYEQYF

J: TRBJ2-1
V: TRBV3-1
CDR3: CASSQALGGNEQFF

J: TRBJ2-1
V: TRBV20-1
CDR3: CSAQIAGGRRVANEQFF

J: TRBJ2-1
V: TRBV12-3/TRBV12-4
CDR3: CASIPGLAGGPWSDCEQFF

J: TRBJ1-6
V: TRBV7-9
CDR3: CASSLFRESPLHF

J: TRBJ2-2
V: TRBV29-1
CDR3: CSVEGPGTSVGPGELFF

J: TRBJ2-7
V: TRBV12-3/TRBV12-4
CDR3: CASSPYSVPYEQYF